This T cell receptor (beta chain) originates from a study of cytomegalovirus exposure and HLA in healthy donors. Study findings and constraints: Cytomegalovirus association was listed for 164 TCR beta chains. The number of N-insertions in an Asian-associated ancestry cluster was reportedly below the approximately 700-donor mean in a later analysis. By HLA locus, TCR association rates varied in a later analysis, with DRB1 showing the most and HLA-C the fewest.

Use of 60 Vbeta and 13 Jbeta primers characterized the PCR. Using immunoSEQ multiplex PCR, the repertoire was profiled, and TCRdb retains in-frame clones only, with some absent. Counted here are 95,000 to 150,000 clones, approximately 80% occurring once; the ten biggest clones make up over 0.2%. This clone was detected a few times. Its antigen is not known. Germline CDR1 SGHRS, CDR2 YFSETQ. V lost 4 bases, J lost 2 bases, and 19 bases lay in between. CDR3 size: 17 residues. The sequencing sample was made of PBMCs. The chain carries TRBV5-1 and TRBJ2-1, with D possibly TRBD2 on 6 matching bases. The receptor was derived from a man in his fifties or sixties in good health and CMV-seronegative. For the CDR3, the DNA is TGCGCCAGCAGCCCGGGGGTTCTAAGCGGTCCCTACAATGAGCAGTTCTTC. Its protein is CASSPGVLSGPYNEQFF.